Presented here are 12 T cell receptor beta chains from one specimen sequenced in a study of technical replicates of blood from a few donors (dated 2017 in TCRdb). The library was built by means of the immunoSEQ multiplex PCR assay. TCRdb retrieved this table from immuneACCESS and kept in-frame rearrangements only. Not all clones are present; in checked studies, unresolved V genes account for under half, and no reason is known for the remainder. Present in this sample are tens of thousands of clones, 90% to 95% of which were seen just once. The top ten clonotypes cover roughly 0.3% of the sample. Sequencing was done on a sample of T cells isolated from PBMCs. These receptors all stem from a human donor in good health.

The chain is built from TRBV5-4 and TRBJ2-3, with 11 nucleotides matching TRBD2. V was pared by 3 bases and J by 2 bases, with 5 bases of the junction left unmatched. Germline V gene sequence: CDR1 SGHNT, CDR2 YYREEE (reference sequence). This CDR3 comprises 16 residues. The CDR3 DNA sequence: TGTGCCAGCAGCTATCGACTAGCGGGACTCACAGATACGCAGTATTTT. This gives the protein CASSYRLAGLTDTQYF.

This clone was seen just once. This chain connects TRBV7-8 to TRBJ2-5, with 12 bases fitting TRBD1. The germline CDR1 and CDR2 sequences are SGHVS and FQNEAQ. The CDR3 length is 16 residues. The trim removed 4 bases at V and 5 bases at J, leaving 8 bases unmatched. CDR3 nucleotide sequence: TGTGCCAGCAGCTCCGGGGACAGGGGGCGCGGGGAGACCCAGTACTTC. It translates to CASSSGDRGRGETQYF.

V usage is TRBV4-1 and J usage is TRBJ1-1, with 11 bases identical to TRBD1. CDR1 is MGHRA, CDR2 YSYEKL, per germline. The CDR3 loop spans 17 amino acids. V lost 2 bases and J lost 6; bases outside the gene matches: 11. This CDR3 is CASSQISAGQGEAEAFF. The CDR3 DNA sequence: TGCGCCAGCAGCCAAATTAGTGCGGGACAGGGGGAAGCTGAAGCTTTCTTT.

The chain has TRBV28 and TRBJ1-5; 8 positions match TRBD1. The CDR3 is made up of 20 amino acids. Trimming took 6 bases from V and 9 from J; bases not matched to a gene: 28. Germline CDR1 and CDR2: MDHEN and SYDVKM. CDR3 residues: CASSPQRNRGSVGVGWPQHF. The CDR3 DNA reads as TGTGCCAGCAGCCCACAACGTAACAGGGGGTCTGTTGGGGTAGGTTGGCCCCAGCATTTT.

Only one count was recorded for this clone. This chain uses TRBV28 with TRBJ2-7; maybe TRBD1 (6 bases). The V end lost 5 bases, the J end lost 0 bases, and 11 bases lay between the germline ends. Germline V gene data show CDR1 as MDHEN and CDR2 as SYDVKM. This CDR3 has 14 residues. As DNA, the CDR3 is TGTGCCAGCAGTATGAGGACAGCCTCCTACGAGCAGTACTTC. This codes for CASSMRTASYEQYF.

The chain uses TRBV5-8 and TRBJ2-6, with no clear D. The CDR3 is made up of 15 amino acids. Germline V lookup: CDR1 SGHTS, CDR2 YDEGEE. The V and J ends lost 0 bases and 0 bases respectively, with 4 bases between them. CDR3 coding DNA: TGTGCCAGCAGCTTGGTCCACTCTGGGGCCAACGTCCTGACTTTC. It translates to CASSLVHSGANVLTF.

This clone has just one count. The CDR3 DNA sequence: TGTGCCAGTAGTATAAGGGGACTAGGTCTCGAGCAGTACTTC. Its translation is CASSIRGLGLEQYF. The chain combines TRBV19 with TRBJ2-7; the match to TRBD2 covers 8 bases. The germline V gene encodes CDR1 LNHDA and CDR2 SQIVND (reference sequence). Losses at the gene ends were 2 bases for V and 6 bases for J; bases not matched to a gene: 6. The CDR3 length is 14 residues.

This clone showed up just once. The CDR3 spells CASSRQGAWSNQPQHF. CDR3 coding DNA: TGTGCCAGCAGTCGACAGGGGGCATGGAGCAATCAGCCCCAGCATTTT. V is TRBV27 and J is TRBJ1-5; 10 bases match TRBD1. CDR1 MNHEY and CDR2 SMNVEV come from the germline V gene (reference sequence). V shed 5 bases and J 1 base; nucleotides not matched to a gene: 5. The CDR3 is made up of 16 amino acids.

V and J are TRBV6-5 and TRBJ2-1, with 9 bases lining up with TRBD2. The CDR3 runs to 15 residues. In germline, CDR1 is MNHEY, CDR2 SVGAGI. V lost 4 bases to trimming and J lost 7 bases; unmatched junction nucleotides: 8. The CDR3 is CASSSGRGGLNEQFF. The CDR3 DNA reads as TGTGCCAGCAGTTCTGGGCGGGGGGGCCTAAATGAGCAGTTCTTC.

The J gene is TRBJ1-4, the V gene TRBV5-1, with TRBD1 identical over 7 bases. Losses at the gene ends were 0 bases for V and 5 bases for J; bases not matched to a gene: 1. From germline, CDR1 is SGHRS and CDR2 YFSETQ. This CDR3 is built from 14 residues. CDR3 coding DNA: TGCGCCAGCAGCTTGGGACAGGGAAATGAAAAACTGTTTTTT. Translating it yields CASSLGQGNEKLFF.

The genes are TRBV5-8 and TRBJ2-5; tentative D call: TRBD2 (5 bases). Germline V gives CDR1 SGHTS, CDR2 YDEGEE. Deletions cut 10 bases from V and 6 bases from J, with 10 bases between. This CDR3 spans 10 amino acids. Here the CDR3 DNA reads TGTGCCGGATTCGGGAAGACCCAGTACTTC. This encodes CAGFGKTQYF.

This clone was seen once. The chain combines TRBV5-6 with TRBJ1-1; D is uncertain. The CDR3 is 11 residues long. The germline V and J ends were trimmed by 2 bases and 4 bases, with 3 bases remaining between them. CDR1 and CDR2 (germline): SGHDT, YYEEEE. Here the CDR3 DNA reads TGTGCCAGCAGCTTCGGCACTGAAGCTTTCTTT. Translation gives CASSFGTEAFF.